Included here is one T cell receptor (beta chain) sequence, with context. These data belong to a study of control samples from healthy donors and cancer patients. The CDR3 runs to 14 residues. Germline values: CDR1 SQVTM, CDR2 ANQGSEA. The V segment lost 4 bases and the J segment 3 bases; nucleotides outside the gene matches: 7. TCRdb's table, derived via immunoSEQ multiplex PCR, lists solely in-frame clones and lacks some. The table includes about 180,000 clones, more than 80% detected once. This sequence originates from a man aged 25 to 45 in good health. Sequencing was performed on blood. The chain carries TRBV29-1 and TRBJ2-3; the match to TRBD2 covers 7 bases. This CDR3 reads CSVVVQGGTDTQYF. DNA for the CDR3: TGCAGCGTTGTGGTGCAGGGAGGGACAGATACGCAGTATTTT.